Described below is a single TCR beta chain sequence and its context. Antigen unknown. The data belong to a study of cytomegalovirus exposure and HLA in healthy donors. Use of 60 Vbeta and 13 Jbeta primers characterized the PCR. Clones were sequenced by immunoSEQ multiplex PCR, and TCRdb holds only the in-frame ones, with some missing. Among about 97,000 clones listed, 75% to 80% were seen once. Nominally healthy donors were sampled, though unrecorded immune exposures were likely. Whole-study results and caveats: HLA restriction was apparent for most CMV-associated TCR beta chains in a later analysis. There was a cluster of highly shared sequence variants that was likely a sequencing artifact. Analysis performed later found roughly 17,000 TCR beta sequences associated with HLA alleles at 0.05 false discovery rate.

Trimming pared 3 bases from V and 2 bases from J, leaving 14 bases between. Germline V gene data show CDR1 as LNHDA and CDR2 as SQIVND (reference sequence). This CDR3 contains 16 residues. The TCR was taken from a male donor in good health and CMV-seropositive. The chain joins TRBV19 to TRBJ1-5; tentatively, D is TRBD1 (5 bases). Sequences were obtained from PBMCs. The CDR3 coding sequence is TGTGCCAGTAGTATTCCCAGGGTCGTTGGCAATCAGCCCCAGCATTTT. It specifies CASSIPRVVGNQPQHF.